This TCR beta chain was identified in a study of blood T cell repertoires in COVID-19. Study-wide background: The origin of the acute and convalescent COVID-19 samples was the United States, Italy and Spain. In each case, the material was cDNA or gDNA derived from T cells, B-cell-depleted T cells, or PBMCs.

V dropped 3 bases and J dropped 6 bases, with 14 bases sitting between them. CDR1 and CDR2 from the germline V gene are MDHEN and SYDVKM. This CDR3 is 15 amino acids long. Methods used by the authors: Amplifying reference gene primers gave estimates of nucleated cell counts. Repertoires were generated with immunoSEQ multiplex PCR, while TCRdb's copy carries only in-frame clones and drops some. V, J and clone size reflect that table, while D and trimming were determined from the DNA. The table has roughly 280,000 clones, more than 85% seen once. This clone occurred a few times. Sequenced input: peripheral blood. The chain combines TRBV28 with TRBJ1-4, with a tentative D call TRBD1 (5 bases). The receptor comes from a man younger than 30 with active or convalescent COVID-19. DNA for the CDR3: TGTGCCAGCAGTTTGAGTCAGGGACTGGATGAAAAACTGTTTTTT. Amino acids: CASSLSQGLDEKLFF. Full variable domain (outside the CDR3, taken from reference TRBV28 and TRBJ1-4): DVKVTQSSRYLVKRTGEKVFLECVQDMDHENMFWYRQDPGLGLRLIYFSYDVKMKEKGDIPEGYSVSREKKERFSLILESASTNQTSMYLCASSLSQGLDEKLFFGSGTQLSVL.